This T cell receptor beta chain was sequenced during a study of blood T cell repertoires in COVID-19. For the study at large: Samples representing acute and convalescent COVID-19 were sourced from the United States, Italy and Spain. T cells, B-cell-depleted T cells, or PBMCs provided the cDNA or gDNA that served as material.

Per the original methods: Reference gene primer amplification yielded estimated nucleated cell counts. Data came from immunoSEQ multiplex PCR; TCRdb stores just in-frame clones and leaves some out. For V, J and clone size, that table is used; D and trimming come from the DNA. The data hold roughly 220,000 clones, with 75% to 90% observed a single time. The origin of this receptor is a man between 25 and 39 years old who had recovered from COVID-19. The sequencing sample was made of peripheral blood.

CDR3 protein: CASSPDGNYGYTF. The CDR3 region has the DNA TGTGCCAGCTCACCTGACGGGAACTATGGCTACACCTTC. The chain links TRBV18 to TRBJ1-2; D call uncertain. Trimming left V 3 bases short and J 2 bases short, with 7 bases between. The CDR3 spans 13 residues. Germline V gives CDR1 KGHSH, CDR2 LQKENI. Together with reference TRBV18 and TRBJ1-2, the CDR3 gives the full variable domain: NAGVMQNPRHLVRRRGQEARLRCSPMKGHSHVYWYRQLPEEGLKFMVYLQKENIIDESGMPKERFSAEFPKEGPSILRIQQVVRGDSAAYFCASSPDGNYGYTFGSGTRLTVV.